Following are 7 T cell receptor beta chains from one sample sequenced in a study of OX40 agonist ivuxolimab in advanced cancers. Profiled with immunoSEQ multiplex PCR; TCRdb holds only in-frame clones, not every one. The repertoire holds about 59,000 clones, with around 82% as singletons. The specimen was CD4+ or CD8+ T cells sorted from blood, collected in a trial of the OX40 agonist ivuxolimab. The receptors originated from an adult with an advanced solid tumor such as melanoma, head and neck, liver or kidney cancer.

The gene calls are TRBV9 and TRBJ2-2; 14 positions match TRBD2. With 4 bases clipped from V and 5 bases from J, the junction kept 7 bases outside the gene matches. The CDR3 is 17 residues long. CDR1 SGDLS and CDR2 YYNGEE come from the germline V gene. CDR3 in amino acids: CASSRGLAGGGTGELFF. In DNA form, the CDR3 reads TGTGCCAGCAGCCGCGGACTAGCGGGAGGCGGAACCGGGGAGCTGTTTTTT.

The chain is built from TRBV6-5 and TRBJ2-1, with D hard to call. V shed 4 bases and J shed 6 bases, with 7 bases lying between them. Germline lookup yields CDR1 MNHEY and CDR2 SVGAGI. This CDR3 is built from 12 residues. The CDR3 DNA sequence: TGTGCCAGCAGTTCCCGCGGCAATGAGCAGTTCTTC. Protein sequence: CASSSRGNEQFF.

This chain connects TRBV11-2 to TRBJ2-7, with 11 bases aligning to TRBD1. Unmatched junction bases numbered 10, after V lost 2 bases and J lost 4 bases. There are 17 residues in the CDR3. Looked up from germline, CDR1 is SGHAT and CDR2 is FQNNGV. CDR3 bases: TGTGCCAGCAGCTTAAGAATCGGGACAGGGGGATCTTACGAGCAGTACTTC. Amino acid sequence: CASSLRIGTGGSYEQYF.

The rearrangement uses TRBV28 and TRBJ2-7; 15 bases map to TRBD2. CDR3 length equals 15 residues. Germline V lookup: CDR1 MDHEN, CDR2 SYDVKM. Trimming at V came to 3 bases and at J to 7 bases, leaving 4 bases not matched to a gene. The DNA for the CDR3 is TGTGCCAGCAGTTTTCCCGGGACTAGCGGGGGGGAGCAGTACTTC. Residues: CASSFPGTSGGEQYF.

This clone was seen a few times. This chain connects TRBV7-3 to TRBJ2-3; D is undetermined. Germline V gene sequence: CDR1 SGHTA, CDR2 FQGTGA. CDR3 length equals 14 residues. V shed 1 base and J shed 2 bases, with 7 bases lying between them. The CDR3 loop reads CASSLSGDTDTQYF. The CDR3 DNA is TGTGCCAGCAGCTTAAGTGGCGACACAGATACGCAGTATTTT.

This chain connects TRBV7-9 to TRBJ2-5; D is tentatively TRBD1 or TRBD2 (5 bases each). With 3 bases removed from V and 0 bases from J, the gap between germline ends came to 8 bases. Germline CDR1 SEHNR, CDR2 FQNEAQ (reference sequence). The length of the CDR3 is 14 residues. CDR3 sequence: CASSFRGDQETQYF. CDR3 DNA sequence: TGTGCCAGCAGCTTCAGAGGGGACCAAGAGACCCAGTACTTC.

J is TRBJ2-2 and V is TRBV5-1, with 8 bases identical to TRBD1. Trimming cost V 0 bases and J 4 bases; bases outside gene matches: 5. Per the germline V gene, CDR1 is SGHRS and CDR2 is YFSETQ. The CDR3 contains 16 residues. This CDR3 reads CASSLGQGASTGELFF. The DNA of the CDR3 is TGCGCCAGCAGCTTGGGGCAGGGGGCGAGCACCGGGGAGCTGTTTTTT.